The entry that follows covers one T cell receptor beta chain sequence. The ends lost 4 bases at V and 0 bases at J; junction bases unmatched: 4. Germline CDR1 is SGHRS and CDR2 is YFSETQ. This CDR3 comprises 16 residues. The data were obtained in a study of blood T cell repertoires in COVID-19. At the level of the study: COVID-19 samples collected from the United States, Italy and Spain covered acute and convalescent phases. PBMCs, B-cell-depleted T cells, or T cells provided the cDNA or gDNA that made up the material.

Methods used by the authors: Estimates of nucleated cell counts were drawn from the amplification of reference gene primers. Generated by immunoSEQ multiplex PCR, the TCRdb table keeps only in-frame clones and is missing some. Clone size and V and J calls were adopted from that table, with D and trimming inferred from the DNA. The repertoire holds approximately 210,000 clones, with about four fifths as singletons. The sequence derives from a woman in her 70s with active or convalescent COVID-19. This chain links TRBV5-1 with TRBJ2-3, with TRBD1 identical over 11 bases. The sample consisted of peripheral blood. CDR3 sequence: CASSGGQGASTDTQYF. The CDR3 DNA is TGCGCCAGCAGCGGCGGACAGGGGGCGAGCACAGATACGCAGTATTTT.